A selection of T cell receptor beta chains follows, all from one sample in a study of control samples from healthy donors and cancer patients. TCRdb's copy holds only in-frame clones and misses some; the assay was immunoSEQ multiplex PCR. The sample shows about 94,000 clones, around 87% of them seen only once. The sample was blood. These receptors all stem from a woman aged 50 to 65 in good health. The CDR3 runs from the conserved cysteine through the conserved F or W. Fields, in order: clone size, D gene, J gene, V gene, CDR3 protein, CDR3 DNA. A D gene is named only where the DNA matches it firmly. Clone size is stated in some rows and not others, as once, few, many or a class when expanded.

clone size: once; D gene: .; J gene: TRBJ1-1; V gene: TRBV19; CDR3 protein: CASSIVLLARVGGEAFF; CDR3 DNA: TGTGCCAGTAGTATAGTCCTCCTAGCTAGGGTGGGTGGTGAAGCTTTCTTT
clone size: .; D gene: TRBD1; J gene: TRBJ1-2; V gene: TRBV10-3; CDR3 protein: CAITPRTGNYGYTF; CDR3 DNA: TGTGCCATCACCCCCCGGACAGGGAACTATGGCTACACCTTC
clone size: .; D gene: TRBD1; J gene: TRBJ1-5; V gene: TRBV2; CDR3 protein: CASSWGQGAEQPQHF; CDR3 DNA: TGTGCCAGCAGTTGGGGGCAGGGGGCGGAACAGCCCCAGCATTTT
clone size: .; D gene: .; J gene: TRBJ2-3; V gene: TRBV19; CDR3 protein: CASREGAFTDTQYF; CDR3 DNA: TGTGCCAGTAGGGAGGGGGCCTTCACAGATACGCAGTATTTT
clone size: .; D gene: TRBD2; J gene: TRBJ2-3; V gene: TRBV15; CDR3 protein: CATSRALAGGIDTQYF; CDR3 DNA: TGTGCCACCAGCCGGGCATTGGCGGGGGGGATTGATACGCAGTATTTT
clone size: .; D gene: .; J gene: TRBJ2-1; V gene: TRBV7-9; CDR3 protein: CASSSLMSSYNEQFF; CDR3 DNA: TGTGCCAGCAGCTCGTTGATGAGCTCCTACAATGAGCAGTTCTTC
clone size: .; D gene: TRBD1; J gene: TRBJ1-1; V gene: TRBV7-2; CDR3 protein: CASSFSGGRDTEAFF; CDR3 DNA: TGTGCCAGCAGCTTTTCAGGGGGCAGGGACACTGAAGCTTTCTTT
clone size: .; D gene: TRBD2; J gene: TRBJ2-2; V gene: TRBV9; CDR3 protein: CASRAGAGLGGELFF; CDR3 DNA: TGTGCCAGCAGGGCTGGAGCGGGACTGGGCGGGGAGCTGTTTTTT
clone size: .; D gene: .; J gene: TRBJ2-1; V gene: TRBV9; CDR3 protein: CASSVAPYTGGDGEQFF; CDR3 DNA: TGTGCCAGCAGCGTAGCTCCTTATACGGGGGGCGATGGGGAGCAGTTCTTC
clone size: once; D gene: TRBD2; J gene: TRBJ2-3; V gene: TRBV12-5; CDR3 protein: CASGLVPSGSGDTQYF; CDR3 DNA: TGTGCTAGTGGTTTGGTACCTAGCGGGAGTGGGGATACGCAGTATTTT
clone size: .; D gene: .; J gene: TRBJ2-5; V gene: TRBV29-1; CDR3 protein: CSVRQSRETQYF; CDR3 DNA: TGCAGCGTACGACAGTCCCGGGAGACCCAGTACTTC
clone size: .; D gene: TRBD1; J gene: TRBJ2-3; V gene: TRBV6-5; CDR3 protein: CASSPTGASTDTQYF; CDR3 DNA: TGTGCCAGCAGTCCTACAGGGGCTAGCACAGATACGCAGTATTTT
clone size: few; D gene: TRBD1; J gene: TRBJ1-4; V gene: TRBV5-6; CDR3 protein: CASSPLPGQPYEKLFF; CDR3 DNA: TGTGCCAGCAGCCCATTACCGGGACAGCCTTATGAAAAACTGTTTTTT
clone size: .; D gene: .; J gene: TRBJ2-3; V gene: TRBV4-1; CDR3 protein: CASSLRTGYPGDTQYF; CDR3 DNA: TGCGCCAGCAGCCTCCGGACGGGCTACCCAGGAGATACGCAGTATTTT
clone size: .; D gene: .; J gene: TRBJ2-6; V gene: TRBV3-1/TRBV3-2; CDR3 protein: CASSLEKLRDGPSGANVLTF; CDR3 DNA: TGTGCCAGCAGCCTAGAAAAACTCCGGGACGGACCCTCTGGGGCCAACGTCCTGACTTTC
clone size: once; D gene: .; J gene: TRBJ2-5; V gene: TRBV11-3; CDR3 protein: CASSENAETQYF; CDR3 DNA: TGTGCCAGCAGCGAAAATGCAGAGACCCAGTACTTC
clone size: .; D gene: TRBD1; J gene: TRBJ1-1; V gene: TRBV10-2; CDR3 protein: CASSPGQGANMNTEAFF; CDR3 DNA: TGCGCCAGCAGTCCGGGACAGGGTGCTAACATGAACACTGAAGCTTTCTTT
clone size: once; D gene: TRBD2; J gene: TRBJ2-5; V gene: TRBV9; CDR3 protein: CASSVSGVQETQYF; CDR3 DNA: TGTGCCAGCAGTGTCAGCGGGGTTCAAGAGACCCAGTACTTC
clone size: .; D gene: TRBD2; J gene: TRBJ2-1; V gene: TRBV7-3; CDR3 protein: CASSISGGAFNEQFF; CDR3 DNA: TGTGCCAGCAGCATCAGCGGGGGGGCCTTCAATGAGCAGTTCTTC
clone size: .; D gene: .; J gene: TRBJ2-5; V gene: TRBV6-2/TRBV6-3; CDR3 protein: CASSYLPGGGDQETQYF; CDR3 DNA: TGTGCCAGCAGTTACCTCCCCGGTGGAGGAGACCAAGAGACCCAGTACTTC
clone size: .; D gene: TRBD1; J gene: TRBJ2-7; V gene: TRBV4-2; CDR3 protein: CASSQVPGTVYEQYF; CDR3 DNA: TGTGCCAGCAGCCAAGTTCCCGGGACAGTCTACGAGCAGTACTTC
clone size: .; D gene: .; J gene: TRBJ2-7; V gene: TRBV11-2; CDR3 protein: CASSPKGLRDEQYF; CDR3 DNA: TGTGCCAGCAGCCCCAAGGGCCTCAGAGACGAGCAGTACTTC
clone size: .; D gene: .; J gene: TRBJ2-7; V gene: TRBV18; CDR3 protein: CASSSSQGGQYF; CDR3 DNA: TGTGCCAGCTCATCCTCCCAGGGAGGCCAGTACTTC
clone size: .; D gene: TRBD2; J gene: TRBJ2-3; V gene: TRBV9; CDR3 protein: CASSKSSGRSTDTQYF; CDR3 DNA: TGTGCCAGCAGCAAATCTAGCGGGAGGAGCACAGATACGCAGTATTTT
clone size: .; D gene: .; J gene: TRBJ2-1; V gene: TRBV9; CDR3 protein: CASSPRTGTQLYNEQFF; CDR3 DNA: TGTGCCAGCAGCCCTAGAACCGGGACGCAACTCTACAATGAGCAGTTCTTC
clone size: once; D gene: TRBD1; J gene: TRBJ2-5; V gene: TRBV2; CDR3 protein: CASNQGQGAGETQYF; CDR3 DNA: TGTGCCAGCAATCAGGGACAGGGGGCTGGAGAGACCCAGTACTTC
clone size: .; D gene: .; J gene: TRBJ2-4; V gene: TRBV28; CDR3 protein: CASSWGDRKNIQYF; CDR3 DNA: TGTGCCAGCAGTTGGGGGGACAGAAAAAACATTCAGTACTTC
clone size: .; D gene: .; J gene: TRBJ2-1; V gene: TRBV7-2; CDR3 protein: CASSLALIGGDEQFF; CDR3 DNA: TGTGCCAGCAGCTTAGCGCTGATTGGTGGCGATGAGCAGTTCTTC
clone size: once; D gene: TRBD1; J gene: TRBJ2-7; V gene: TRBV28; CDR3 protein: CASSLGQGEQYF; CDR3 DNA: TGTGCCAGCAGTTTAGGACAGGGCGAGCAGTACTTC
clone size: .; D gene: .; J gene: TRBJ2-3; V gene: TRBV4-3; CDR3 protein: CASSQVYSSDTQYF; CDR3 DNA: TGCGCCAGCAGCCAAGTCTACTCGAGTGATACGCAGTATTTT
clone size: .; D gene: TRBD2; J gene: TRBJ2-1; V gene: TRBV7-8; CDR3 protein: CASSSRTSGTYNEQFF; CDR3 DNA: TGTGCCAGCAGCTCGAGGACTAGCGGGACCTACAATGAGCAGTTCTTC
clone size: .; D gene: .; J gene: TRBJ1-1; V gene: TRBV7-7; CDR3 protein: CASSRERDTEAFF; CDR3 DNA: TGTGCTAGCAGCCGGGAACGCGACACTGAAGCTTTCTTT
clone size: .; D gene: TRBD1; J gene: TRBJ2-7; V gene: TRBV19; CDR3 protein: CASSMGTGGSSGQYF; CDR3 DNA: TGTGCCAGTAGTATGGGGACAGGGGGTTCATCCGGGCAGTACTTC
clone size: few; D gene: .; J gene: TRBJ2-5; V gene: TRBV11-1; CDR3 protein: CASSSGLKGETQYF; CDR3 DNA: TGTGCCAGCAGCTCCGGACTTAAAGGGGAGACCCAGTACTTC
clone size: .; D gene: .; J gene: TRBJ2-7; V gene: TRBV13; CDR3 protein: CASSFGRAYEQYF; CDR3 DNA: TGTGCCAGCAGCTTTGGACGGGCCTACGAGCAGTACTTC
clone size: .; D gene: .; J gene: TRBJ2-5; V gene: TRBV6-6; CDR3 protein: CASSPRMGETQYF; CDR3 DNA: TGTGCCAGCAGCCCCAGAATGGGAGAGACCCAGTACTTC
clone size: few; D gene: .; J gene: TRBJ1-1; V gene: TRBV7-2; CDR3 protein: CASSLAENTEAFF; CDR3 DNA: TGTGCCAGCAGCTTAGCAGAGAACACTGAAGCTTTCTTT
clone size: .; D gene: .; J gene: TRBJ1-6; V gene: TRBV7-2; CDR3 protein: CASSLGSGSNSPLHF; CDR3 DNA: TGTGCCAGCAGCTTAGGCTCAGGGAGTAATTCACCCCTCCACTTT
clone size: .; D gene: .; J gene: TRBJ1-1; V gene: TRBV11-3; CDR3 protein: CASSPQGRNTEAFF; CDR3 DNA: TGTGCCAGCAGCCCACAGGGACGAAACACTGAAGCTTTCTTT
clone size: .; D gene: .; J gene: TRBJ2-2; V gene: TRBV6-2/TRBV6-3; CDR3 protein: CASSSQGRTGELFF; CDR3 DNA: TGTGCCAGCAGTTCTCAAGGAAGGACCGGGGAGCTGTTTTTT
clone size: .; D gene: .; J gene: TRBJ2-7; V gene: TRBV2; CDR3 protein: CASGTGSYEQYF; CDR3 DNA: TGTGCCAGCGGGACGGGCTCCTACGAGCAGTACTTC
clone size: .; D gene: .; J gene: TRBJ1-4; V gene: TRBV7-2; CDR3 protein: CASSSGSPNEKLFF; CDR3 DNA: TGTGCCAGCAGCTCCGGGAGCCCTAATGAAAAACTGTTTTTT
clone size: .; D gene: TRBD2; J gene: TRBJ2-3; V gene: TRBV19; CDR3 protein: CASSPQRGADTQYF; CDR3 DNA: TGTGCCAGTAGTCCCCAGCGGGGGGCAGATACGCAGTATTTT
clone size: .; D gene: TRBD2; J gene: TRBJ2-1; V gene: TRBV28; CDR3 protein: CASTPAGTSGNNEQFF; CDR3 DNA: TGTGCCAGCACTCCTGCTGGGACTAGCGGGAACAATGAGCAGTTCTTC
clone size: .; D gene: .; J gene: TRBJ1-1; V gene: TRBV7-2; CDR3 protein: CASSFRGGSGITEAFF; CDR3 DNA: TGTGCCAGCAGTTTTCGGGGGGGGTCGGGAATCACTGAAGCTTTCTTT
clone size: .; D gene: .; J gene: TRBJ1-2; V gene: TRBV6-4; CDR3 protein: CASSPQGNNYGYTF; CDR3 DNA: TGTGCCAGCAGCCCTCAGGGAAATAACTATGGCTACACCTTC
clone size: .; D gene: TRBD1; J gene: TRBJ1-4; V gene: TRBV10-3; CDR3 protein: CAIKRTGEDEKLFF; CDR3 DNA: TGTGCCATCAAGAGGACAGGGGAGGATGAAAAACTGTTTTTT
clone size: .; D gene: TRBD1; J gene: TRBJ1-1; V gene: TRBV2; CDR3 protein: CASSRPGQGFTNTEAFF; CDR3 DNA: TGTGCCAGCAGTCGCCCGGGACAGGGCTTCACGAACACTGAAGCTTTCTTT
clone size: .; D gene: .; J gene: TRBJ1-5; V gene: TRBV6-4; CDR3 protein: CASSEDGLQPQHF; CDR3 DNA: TGTGCCAGCAGTGAGGATGGTCTTCAGCCCCAGCATTTT
clone size: .; D gene: .; J gene: TRBJ1-2; V gene: TRBV6-1; CDR3 protein: CASSELGVGYGYTF; CDR3 DNA: TGTGCCAGCAGTGAACTAGGGGTGGGCTATGGCTACACCTTC
clone size: .; D gene: .; J gene: TRBJ2-5; V gene: TRBV28; CDR3 protein: CASSFSGMNQYF; CDR3 DNA: TGTGCCAGCAGTTTTAGCGGAATGAACCAGTACTTC
clone size: .; D gene: TRBD1; J gene: TRBJ1-4; V gene: TRBV27; CDR3 protein: CASTKTGGGEKLFF; CDR3 DNA: TGTGCCAGCACTAAGACAGGGGGCGGTGAAAAACTGTTTTTT